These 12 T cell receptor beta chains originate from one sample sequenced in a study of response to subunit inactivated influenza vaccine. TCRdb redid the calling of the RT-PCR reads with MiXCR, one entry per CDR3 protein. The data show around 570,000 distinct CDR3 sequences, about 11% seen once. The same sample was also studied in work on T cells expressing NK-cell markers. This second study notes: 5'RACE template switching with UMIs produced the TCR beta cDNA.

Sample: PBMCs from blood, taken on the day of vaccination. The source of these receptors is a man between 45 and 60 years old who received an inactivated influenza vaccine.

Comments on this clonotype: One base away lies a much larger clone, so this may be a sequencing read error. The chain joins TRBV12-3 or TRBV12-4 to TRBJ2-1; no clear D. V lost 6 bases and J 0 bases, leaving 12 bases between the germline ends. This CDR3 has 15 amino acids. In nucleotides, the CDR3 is TGTGCCAGCAGGCACCGCGAAAGCTCCTACAATGAGCAGTTCTTC. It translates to CASRHRESSYNEQFF.

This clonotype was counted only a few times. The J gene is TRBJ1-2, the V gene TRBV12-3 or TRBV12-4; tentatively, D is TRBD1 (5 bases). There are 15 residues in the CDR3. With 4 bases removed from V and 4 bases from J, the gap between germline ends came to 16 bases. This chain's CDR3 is CASSSPRDLFYGYTF. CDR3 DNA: TGTGCCAGCAGTTCTCCCCGGGACCTATTCTATGGCTACACCTTC.

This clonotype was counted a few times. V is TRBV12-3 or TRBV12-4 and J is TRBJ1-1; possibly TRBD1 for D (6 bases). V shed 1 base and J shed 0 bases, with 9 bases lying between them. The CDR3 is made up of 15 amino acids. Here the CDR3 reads CASSLDRDMNTEAFF. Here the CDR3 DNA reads TGTGCCAGCAGTTTAGACAGGGATATGAACACTGAAGCTTTCTTT.

As DNA, the CDR3 is TGTGCCAGCAGCCCAACAGTAGCCCCGACTGAAGCTTTCTTT. It codes for CASSPTVAPTEAFF. The chain carries TRBV4-2 and TRBJ1-1; D call uncertain. Germline values: CDR1 LGHNA, CDR2 YNFKEQ. V was pared by 4 bases and J by 5 bases, with 14 bases between. The CDR3 length is 14 residues.

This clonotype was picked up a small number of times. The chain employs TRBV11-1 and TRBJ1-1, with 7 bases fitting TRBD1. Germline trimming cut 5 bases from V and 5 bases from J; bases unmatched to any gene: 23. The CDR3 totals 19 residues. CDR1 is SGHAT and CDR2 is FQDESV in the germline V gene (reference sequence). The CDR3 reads CASSRTSLRGGWEATEAFF. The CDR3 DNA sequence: TGTGCCAGCAGCCGAACCAGCCTCAGGGGGGGCTGGGAAGCAACTGAAGCTTTCTTT.

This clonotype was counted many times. The CDR3: CSAITLQGRSYEQYF. The DNA for the CDR3 is TGCAGTGCAATCACTTTACAGGGGCGCTCCTACGAGCAGTACTTC. The chain uses TRBV20-1 and TRBJ2-7; 7 bases fit TRBD1. Germline loops: CDR1 DFQATT, CDR2 SNEGSKA (reference sequence). V shed 6 bases, J shed 0 bases, and the junction held 11 bases outside the gene matches. The CDR3 runs to 15 residues.

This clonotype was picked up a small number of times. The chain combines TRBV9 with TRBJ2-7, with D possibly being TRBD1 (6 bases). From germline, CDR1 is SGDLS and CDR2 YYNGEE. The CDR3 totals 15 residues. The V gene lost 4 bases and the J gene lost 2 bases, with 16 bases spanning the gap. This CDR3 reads CASSIEPGQTYEQYF. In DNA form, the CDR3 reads TGTGCCAGCAGCATAGAACCTGGACAGACCTACGAGCAGTACTTC.

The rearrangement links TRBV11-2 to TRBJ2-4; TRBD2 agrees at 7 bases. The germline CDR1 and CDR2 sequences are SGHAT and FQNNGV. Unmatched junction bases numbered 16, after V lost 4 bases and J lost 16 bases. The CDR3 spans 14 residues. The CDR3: CASSSWRGKNTQYF. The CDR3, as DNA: TGTGCCAGCAGCTCTTGGCGGGGGAAAAACACTCAATACTTC.

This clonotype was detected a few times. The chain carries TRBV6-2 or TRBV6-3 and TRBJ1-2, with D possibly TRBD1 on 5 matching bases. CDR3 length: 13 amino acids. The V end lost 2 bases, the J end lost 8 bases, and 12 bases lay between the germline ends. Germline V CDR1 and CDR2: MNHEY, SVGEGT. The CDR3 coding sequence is TGTGCCAGCAGTTACGGTTTGGGGGACGGCTACACCTTC. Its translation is CASSYGLGDGYTF.

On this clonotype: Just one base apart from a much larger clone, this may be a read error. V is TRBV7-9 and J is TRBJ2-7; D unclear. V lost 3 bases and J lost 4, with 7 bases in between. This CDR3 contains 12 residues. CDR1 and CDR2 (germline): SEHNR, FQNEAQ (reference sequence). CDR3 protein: CASSLQEYEQYF. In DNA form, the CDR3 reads TGTGCCAGCAGCTTGCAGGAATACGAGCAGTACTTC.

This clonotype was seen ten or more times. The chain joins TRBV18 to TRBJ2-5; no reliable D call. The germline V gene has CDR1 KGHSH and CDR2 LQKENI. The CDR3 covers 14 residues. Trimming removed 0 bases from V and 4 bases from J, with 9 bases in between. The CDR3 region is CASSPPMQPETQYF. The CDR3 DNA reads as TGTGCCAGCTCACCACCGATGCAGCCAGAGACCCAGTACTTC.

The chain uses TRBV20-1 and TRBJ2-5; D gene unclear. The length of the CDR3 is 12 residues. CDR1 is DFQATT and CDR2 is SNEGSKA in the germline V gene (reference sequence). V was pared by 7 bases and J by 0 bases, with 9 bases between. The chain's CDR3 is CSGPTDQETQYF. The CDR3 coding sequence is TGCAGTGGCCCAACAGACCAAGAGACCCAGTACTTC.